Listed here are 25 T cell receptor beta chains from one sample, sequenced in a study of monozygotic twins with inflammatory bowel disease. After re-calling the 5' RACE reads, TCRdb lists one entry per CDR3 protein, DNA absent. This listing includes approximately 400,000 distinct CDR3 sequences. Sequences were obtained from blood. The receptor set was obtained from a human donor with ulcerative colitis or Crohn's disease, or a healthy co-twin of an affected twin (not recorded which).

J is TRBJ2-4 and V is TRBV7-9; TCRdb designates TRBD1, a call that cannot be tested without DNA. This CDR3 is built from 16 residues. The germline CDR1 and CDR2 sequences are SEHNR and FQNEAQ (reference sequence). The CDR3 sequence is CASSLVNRGQENIQYF.

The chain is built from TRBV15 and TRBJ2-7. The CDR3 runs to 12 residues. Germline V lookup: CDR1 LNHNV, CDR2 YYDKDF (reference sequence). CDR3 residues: CATSRGDLRQYF.

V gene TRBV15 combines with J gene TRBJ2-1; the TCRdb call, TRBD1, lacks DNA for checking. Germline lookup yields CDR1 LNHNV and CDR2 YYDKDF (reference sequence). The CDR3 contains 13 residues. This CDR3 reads CATSTLGGDEQFF.

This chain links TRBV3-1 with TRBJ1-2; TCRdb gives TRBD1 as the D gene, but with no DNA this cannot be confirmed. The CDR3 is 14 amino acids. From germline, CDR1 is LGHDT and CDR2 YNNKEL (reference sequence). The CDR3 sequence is CASSQGDANYGYTF.

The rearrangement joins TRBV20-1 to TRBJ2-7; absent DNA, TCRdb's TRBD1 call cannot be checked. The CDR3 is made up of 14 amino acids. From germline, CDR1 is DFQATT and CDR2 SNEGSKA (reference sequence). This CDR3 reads CSARPPDSLYEQYF.

This CDR3 is CSASSLANEQFF. The chain is built from TRBV20-1 and TRBJ2-1; TCRdb's D call of TRBD2 is untestable without DNA. The CDR3 covers 12 residues. The germline gives CDR1 DFQATT, CDR2 SNEGSKA (reference sequence).

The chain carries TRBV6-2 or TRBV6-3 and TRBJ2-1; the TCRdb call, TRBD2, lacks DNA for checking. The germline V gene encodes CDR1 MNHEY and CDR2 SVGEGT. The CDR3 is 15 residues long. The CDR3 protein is CASTQAGGPYNEQFF.

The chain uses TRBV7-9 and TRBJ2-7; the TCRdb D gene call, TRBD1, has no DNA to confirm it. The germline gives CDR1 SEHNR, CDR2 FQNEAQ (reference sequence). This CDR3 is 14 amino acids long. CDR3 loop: CASSPERGIPEQYF.

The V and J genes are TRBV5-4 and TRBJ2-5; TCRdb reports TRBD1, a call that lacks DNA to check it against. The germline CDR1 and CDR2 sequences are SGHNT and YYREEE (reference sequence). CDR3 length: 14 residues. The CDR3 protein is CASSLQGMVETQYF.

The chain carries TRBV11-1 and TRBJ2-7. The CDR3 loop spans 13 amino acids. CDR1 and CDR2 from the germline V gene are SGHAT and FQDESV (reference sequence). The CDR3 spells CASSEPEQDEQYF.

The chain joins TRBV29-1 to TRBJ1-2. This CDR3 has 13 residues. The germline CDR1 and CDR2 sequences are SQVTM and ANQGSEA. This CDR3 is CSVEMAAAYGYTF.

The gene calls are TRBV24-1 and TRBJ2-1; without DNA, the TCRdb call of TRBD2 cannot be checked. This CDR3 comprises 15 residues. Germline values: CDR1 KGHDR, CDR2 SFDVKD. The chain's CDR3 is CATSDGGAKDNEQFF.

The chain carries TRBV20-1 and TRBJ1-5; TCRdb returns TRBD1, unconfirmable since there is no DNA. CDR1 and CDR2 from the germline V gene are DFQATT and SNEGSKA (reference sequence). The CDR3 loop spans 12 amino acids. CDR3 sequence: CSARNIGGSQHF.

The CDR3 sequence is CASSFRQGSGEQYF. This chain uses TRBV12-3 or TRBV12-4 with TRBJ2-7; the TCRdb call, TRBD1, lacks DNA for checking. The CDR3 covers 14 residues.

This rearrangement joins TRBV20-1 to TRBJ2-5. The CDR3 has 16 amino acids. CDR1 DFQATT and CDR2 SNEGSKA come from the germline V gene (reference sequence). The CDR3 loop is CSARDWVRDPQETQYF.

CDR3 region: CATSSVTASPLHF. The rearrangement links TRBV15 to TRBJ1-6. This CDR3 is built from 13 residues. From germline, CDR1 is LNHNV and CDR2 YYDKDF (reference sequence).

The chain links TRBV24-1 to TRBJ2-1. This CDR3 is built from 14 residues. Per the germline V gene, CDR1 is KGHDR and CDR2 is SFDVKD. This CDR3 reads CATSESRSYNEQFF.

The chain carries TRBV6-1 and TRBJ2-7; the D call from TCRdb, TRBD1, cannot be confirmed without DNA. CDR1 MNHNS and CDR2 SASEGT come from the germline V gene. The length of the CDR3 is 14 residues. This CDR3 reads CASRTTGIAYEQYF.

The CDR3 sequence: CASSYAGKYSNQPQHF. The chain couples TRBV28 to TRBJ1-5; TCRdb's D gene call, TRBD1, goes unchecked for lack of DNA. CDR3 length: 16 amino acids. The germline V gene has CDR1 MDHEN and CDR2 SYDVKM.

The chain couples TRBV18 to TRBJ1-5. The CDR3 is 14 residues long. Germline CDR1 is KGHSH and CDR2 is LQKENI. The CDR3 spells CASSQGRQNQPQHF.

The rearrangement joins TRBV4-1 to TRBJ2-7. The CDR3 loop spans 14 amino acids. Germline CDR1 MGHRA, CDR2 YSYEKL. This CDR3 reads CASSQVGVGYEQYF.

CDR3: CSVPGGANTEAFF. V usage is TRBV20-1 and J usage is TRBJ1-1; the TCRdb call, TRBD1, lacks DNA for checking. The CDR3 totals 13 residues. Germline-derived CDR1 and CDR2 are DFQATT and SNEGSKA (reference sequence).

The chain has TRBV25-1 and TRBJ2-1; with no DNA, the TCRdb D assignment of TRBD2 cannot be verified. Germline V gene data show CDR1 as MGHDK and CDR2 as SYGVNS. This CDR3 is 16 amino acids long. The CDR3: CASSEGAGAFYNEQFF. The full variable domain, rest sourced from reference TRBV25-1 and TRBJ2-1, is EADIYQTPRYLVIGTGKKITLECSQTMGHDKMYWYQQDPGMELHLIHYSYGVNSTEKGDLSSESTVSRIRTEHFPLTLESARPSHTSQYLCASSEGAGAFYNEQFFGPGTRLTVL.

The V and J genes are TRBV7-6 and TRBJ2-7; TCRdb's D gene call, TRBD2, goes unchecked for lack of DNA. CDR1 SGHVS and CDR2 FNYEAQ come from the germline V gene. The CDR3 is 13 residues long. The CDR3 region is CASSSGLTYEQYF.

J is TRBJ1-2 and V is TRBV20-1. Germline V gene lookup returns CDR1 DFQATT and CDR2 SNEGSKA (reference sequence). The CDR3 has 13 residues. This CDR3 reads CSARRNTNYGYTF.